These 22 T cell receptor beta chains share one sample of origin, sequenced in a study of blood T cell repertoires in COVID-19. The method was immunoSEQ multiplex PCR; TCRdb's version includes in-frame clones alone and lacks a portion of them. This sample carries 250,000 to 300,000 clones, around nine tenths of them seen once, and the ten largest clones take around 5%. The sample comprised peripheral blood. The receptors shown here come from a woman aged 55 to 70 with COVID-19, enrolled during active disease.

The CDR3 sequence is CASSILGGKETQYF. Written as DNA, the CDR3 is TGTGCCAGTAGTATATTAGGGGGCAAAGAGACCCAGTACTTC. The rearrangement links TRBV19 to TRBJ2-5, with 7 bases fitting TRBD1. The CDR3 is made up of 14 amino acids. CDR1 is LNHDA and CDR2 is SQIVND in the germline V gene (reference sequence). Trimming removed 2 bases from V and 3 bases from J; junction bases left unmatched: 3.

The J gene is TRBJ1-2, the V gene TRBV27; 10 nucleotides align to TRBD1. Germline V gives CDR1 MNHEY, CDR2 SMNVEV (reference sequence). Trimming removed 6 bases from V and 8 bases from J; junction bases left unmatched: 15. The CDR3 covers 16 residues. The CDR3 nucleotides read TGTGCCAGCAGCCCGTATTCCGGGACAGGGGATCGGGGCTACACCTTC. Translation: CASSPYSGTGDRGYTF.

The chain is built from TRBV27 and TRBJ2-1; 7 nucleotides line up with TRBD1. Germline V CDR1 and CDR2: MNHEY, SMNVEV (reference sequence). After removal of 5 bases from V and 5 bases from J, the junction contained 9 bases not matched to a gene. The CDR3 consists of 15 residues. CDR3 protein: CASSVYRGANNEQFF. The CDR3 DNA sequence: TGTGCCAGCAGTGTTTACAGGGGTGCCAACAATGAGCAGTTCTTC.

The rearrangement joins TRBV13 to TRBJ2-3; no reliable D call. The V gene's germline CDR1 is PRHDT and CDR2 FYEKMQ (reference sequence). V lost 0 bases, J lost 2 bases, and 12 bases lay in between. The CDR3 contains 16 residues. CDR3 in DNA: TGTGCCAGCAGCTTAGGGGGCAGGCCCCCCACAGATACGCAGTATTTT. Translating it yields CASSLGGRPPTDTQYF.

The rearrangement links TRBV2 to TRBJ2-1, with D tentatively TRBD1 (6 bases). V lost 1 base, J lost 5 bases, and 12 bases lay in between. This CDR3 has 15 residues. Germline V gene lookup returns CDR1 SNHLY and CDR2 FYNNEI. The CDR3 is CASSEDRQGNNEQFF. In DNA, the CDR3 is TGTGCCAGCAGTGAAGATCGGCAGGGGAACAATGAGCAGTTCTTC.

The V call is TRBV5-4, the J call TRBJ2-2; 10 bases are a match to TRBD2. Losses at the gene ends were 1 base for V and 6 bases for J; bases not matched to a gene: 3. Germline V gene data show CDR1 as SGHNT and CDR2 as YYREEE (reference sequence). This CDR3 comprises 15 residues. CDR3: CASSLTSGVAGELFF. The DNA for the CDR3 is TGTGCCAGCAGCTTGACTAGCGGGGTGGCCGGGGAGCTGTTTTTT.

The V and J genes are TRBV30 and TRBJ1-1, with D possibly matching TRBD1 (6 bases). V lost 8 bases and J lost 5, with 15 bases in between. CDR1 and CDR2 from the germline V gene are GTSNPN and SVGIG (reference sequence). This CDR3 is 12 amino acids long. CDR3 nucleotide sequence: TGTGCCAGCCACAGGGTAGGAACTGAAGCTTTCTTT. It codes for CASHRVGTEAFF.

The CDR3 DNA reads TGTGCCAGCAGAGACTATGACAATGAGCAGTTCTTC. Encoded protein: CASRDYDNEQFF. The J gene is TRBJ2-1, the V gene TRBV27; a weak D match, TRBD2 (5 bases). CDR3 size: 12 residues. Germline values: CDR1 MNHEY, CDR2 SMNVEV (reference sequence). V was trimmed by 6 bases and J by 5 bases, leaving 8 bases between them.

The genes are TRBV5-5 and TRBJ2-1, with D tentatively TRBD2 (5 bases). The CDR3 length is 14 residues. CDR1 is SGHKS, CDR2 YYEKEE, per germline (reference sequence). V was clipped by 3 bases and J by 7 bases, with 14 bases between them. The CDR3 DNA reads as TGTGCCAGCAGCTACGGATTGTCGGGGAATGAGCAGTTCTTC. Its translation is CASSYGLSGNEQFF.

The rearrangement joins TRBV7-3 to TRBJ1-1; 8 bases line up with TRBD1. Germline CDR1 is SGHTA and CDR2 is FQGTGA. V lost 5 bases and J lost 3; bases outside the gene matches: 2. The CDR3 contains 13 residues. Here the CDR3 reads CASSLDRDTEAFF. The CDR3 nucleotides are TGTGCCAGCAGCCTGGACAGGGACACTGAAGCTTTCTTT.

The genes are TRBV5-1 and TRBJ2-2; 13 bases match TRBD2. V shed 3 bases, J shed 6 bases, and the junction held 5 bases outside the gene matches. The CDR3 extends over 16 amino acids. CDR1 is SGHRS and CDR2 is YFSETQ in the germline V gene. The CDR3: CASSSGTSGKAGELFF. Written as DNA, the CDR3 is TGCGCCAGCAGCTCCGGGACTAGCGGGAAGGCCGGGGAGCTGTTTTTT.

The chain has TRBV5-1 and TRBJ2-3; no clear D. The V end lost 3 bases, the J end lost 4 bases, and 12 bases lay between the germline ends. In germline, CDR1 is SGHRS, CDR2 YFSETQ. The CDR3 contains 14 residues. The CDR3: CASSSVVGSDTQYF. CDR3 DNA: TGCGCCAGCAGCTCGGTTGTCGGTTCAGATACGCAGTATTTT.

CDR3 bases: TGTGCCAGCAGCTTAAATCCTTTCGTCGAGACCCAGTACTTC. As protein: CASSLNPFVETQYF. This sequence joins TRBV11-3 and TRBJ2-5; D not resolved. Germline V lookup: CDR1 SGHNT, CDR2 YENEEA. V lost 2 bases and J lost 5, with 12 bases in between. CDR3 length: 14 residues.

The chain combines TRBV6-6 with TRBJ2-1, with a tentative D call TRBD2 (5 bases). Looked up from germline, CDR1 is MNHNY and CDR2 is SVGAGI (reference sequence). Deletions cut 7 bases from V and 8 bases from J, with 12 bases between. The CDR3 is made up of 12 amino acids. DNA for the CDR3: TGTGCCAGCACCATAACTAGGGATGAGCAGTTCTTC. Amino acids: CASTITRDEQFF.

CDR3 DNA sequence: TGTGCCAGTAGAGGGCCAGGGGCTCAGCCCCAGCATTTT. This codes for CASRGPGAQPQHF. The V gene is TRBV19, the J gene TRBJ1-5; D perhaps matches TRBD1 (6 bases). Between the trimmed V and J ends, which lost 6 bases and 6 bases, there was a span of 12 bases. The CDR3 length is 13 residues. Germline V gene lookup returns CDR1 LNHDA and CDR2 SQIVND (reference sequence).

The genes are TRBV2 and TRBJ1-5; a possible D gene is TRBD1 (5 bases). This CDR3 is 15 amino acids long. V lost 6 bases, J lost 0 bases, and 12 bases lay in between. Germline values: CDR1 SNHLY, CDR2 FYNNEI. The CDR3 DNA sequence: TGTGCCAGCAGACGGGGGGACGTTAGCAATCAGCCCCAGCATTTT. Its translation is CASRRGDVSNQPQHF.

The chain carries TRBV28 and TRBJ1-2; D is perhaps TRBD1 (5 bases). V lost 9 bases and J lost 7, with 15 bases in between. This CDR3 spans 12 amino acids. Per the germline V gene, CDR1 is MDHEN and CDR2 is SYDVKM. The CDR3 coding sequence is TGTGCCAGTACTCGTCTGGGGGGTGGCTACACCTTC. This sequence encodes CASTRLGGGYTF.

This clone has just one count. The J gene is TRBJ2-7, the V gene TRBV6-2 or TRBV6-3, with 11 bases aligning to TRBD2. Germline trimming cut 6 bases from V and 3 bases from J; bases unmatched to any gene: 4. The CDR3 is 14 amino acids. Per germline, CDR1 MNHEY and CDR2 SVGEGT. CDR3 region: CASSQGLAVYEQYF. Here the CDR3 DNA reads TGTGCCAGCAGCCAGGGACTAGCGGTCTACGAGCAGTACTTC.

There are a few counts of this clone. This sequence joins TRBV9 and TRBJ2-2; D call uncertain. The CDR3 is 16 residues long. Trimming shortened V by 0 bases and J by 0 bases, and 9 bases separated the two germline ends. Germline-derived CDR1 and CDR2 are SGDLS and YYNGEE. The CDR3 protein is CASSVVQRANTGELFF. In DNA form, the CDR3 reads TGTGCCAGCAGCGTAGTGCAGCGCGCGAACACCGGGGAGCTGTTTTTT. Full variable domain (outside the CDR3, taken from reference TRBV9 and TRBJ2-2): DSGVTQTPKHLITATGQRVTLRCSPRSGDLSVYWYQQSLDQGLQFLIQYYNGEERAKGNILERFSAQQFPDLHSELNLSSLELGDSALYFCASSVVQRANTGELFFGEGSRLTVL.

V gene TRBV19 combines with J gene TRBJ1-5; 9 bases align to TRBD1. The V and J ends lost 5 bases and 4 bases, in that order; junction bases with no gene match: 9. The CDR3 contains 16 residues. The germline CDR1 and CDR2 sequences are LNHDA and SQIVND (reference sequence). The CDR3 sequence: CASSRGVQGANQPQHF. The DNA of the CDR3 is TGTGCCAGTAGTCGGGGCGTACAGGGGGCAAATCAGCCCCAGCATTTT.

This clone was observed a few times. The chain is built from TRBV3-1 (or the pseudogene TRBV3-2) and TRBJ2-3, with TRBD2 matching over 7 bases. The CDR3 is made up of 17 amino acids. V was clipped by 0 bases and J by 4 bases; unmatched bases: 10. CDR1 and CDR2 from the germline V gene are LGHDT and YNNKEL (reference sequence). The CDR3 region is CASSQDLLAGPADTQYF. CDR3 DNA sequence: TGTGCCAGCAGCCAAGATCTATTAGCGGGCCCAGCAGATACGCAGTATTTT.

J is TRBJ2-7 and V is TRBV5-4; 7 bases match TRBD2. V trimming: 3 bases; J trimming: 7 bases; junction bases outside the gene matches: 7. The CDR3 covers 13 residues. The germline V gene encodes CDR1 SGHNT and CDR2 YYREEE (reference sequence). Written as DNA, the CDR3 is TGTGCCAGCAGCTGGGACTATTCAAGGGAGCAGTACTTC. This codes for CASSWDYSREQYF.